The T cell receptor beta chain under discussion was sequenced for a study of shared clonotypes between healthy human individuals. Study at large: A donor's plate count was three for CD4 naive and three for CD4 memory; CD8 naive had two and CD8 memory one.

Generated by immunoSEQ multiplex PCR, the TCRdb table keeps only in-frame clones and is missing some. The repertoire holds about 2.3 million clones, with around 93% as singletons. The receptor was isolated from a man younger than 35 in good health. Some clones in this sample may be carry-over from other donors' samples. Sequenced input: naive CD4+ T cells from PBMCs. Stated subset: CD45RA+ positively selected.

CDR3: CATSKPATNEKLFF. For the CDR3, the DNA is TGTGCCACCAGCAAGCCGGCAACTAATGAAAAACTGTTTTTT. The gene calls are TRBV15 and TRBJ1-4; D is unclear. Germline values: CDR1 LNHNV, CDR2 YYDKDF (reference sequence). There are 14 residues in the CDR3. V shed 4 bases and J shed 0 bases, with 6 bases lying between them.